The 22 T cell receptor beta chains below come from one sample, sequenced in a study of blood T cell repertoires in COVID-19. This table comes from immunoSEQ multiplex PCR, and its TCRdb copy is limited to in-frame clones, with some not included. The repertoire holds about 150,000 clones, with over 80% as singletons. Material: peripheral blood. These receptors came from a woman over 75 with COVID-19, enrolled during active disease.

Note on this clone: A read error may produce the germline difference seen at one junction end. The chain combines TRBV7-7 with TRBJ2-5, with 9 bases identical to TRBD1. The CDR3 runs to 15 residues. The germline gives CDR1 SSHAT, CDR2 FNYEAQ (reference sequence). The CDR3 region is CASSLVTGGGETQYF. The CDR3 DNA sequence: TGTGCTAGCAGCTTAGTCACAGGGGGCGGAGAGACCCAGTACTTC.

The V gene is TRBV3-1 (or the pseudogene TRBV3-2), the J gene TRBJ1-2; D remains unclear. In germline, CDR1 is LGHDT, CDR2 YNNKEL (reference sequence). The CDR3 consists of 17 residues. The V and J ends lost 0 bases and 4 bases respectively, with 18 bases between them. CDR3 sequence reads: CASSQDPATTSGYGYTF. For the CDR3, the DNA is TGTGCCAGCAGCCAAGACCCGGCAACAACGAGCGGCTATGGCTACACCTTC.

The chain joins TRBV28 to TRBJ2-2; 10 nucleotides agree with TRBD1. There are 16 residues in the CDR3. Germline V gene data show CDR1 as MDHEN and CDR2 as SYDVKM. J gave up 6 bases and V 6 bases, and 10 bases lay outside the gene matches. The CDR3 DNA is TGTGCCAGCAGGACAGGGGGCGCTGGTACCCCCGGGGAGCTGTTTTTT. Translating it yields CASRTGGAGTPGELFF.

The CDR3 DNA reads as TGTGCCACCAGCAGAGCCGAGCCACTCTATGGCTACACCTTC. Translation: CATSRAEPLYGYTF. The genes are TRBV15 and TRBJ1-2; D unresolved. This CDR3 is 14 amino acids long. Germline CDR1 is LNHNV and CDR2 is YYDKDF (reference sequence). The germline V and J ends were trimmed by 1 base and 4 bases, with 10 bases remaining between them.

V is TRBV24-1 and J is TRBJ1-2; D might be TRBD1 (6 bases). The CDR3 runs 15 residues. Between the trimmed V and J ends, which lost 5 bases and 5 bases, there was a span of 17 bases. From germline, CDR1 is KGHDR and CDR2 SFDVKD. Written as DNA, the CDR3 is TGTGCCACCAGTGGCGGGGGGAGGGGGAAGTATGGCTACACCTTC. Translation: CATSGGGRGKYGYTF.

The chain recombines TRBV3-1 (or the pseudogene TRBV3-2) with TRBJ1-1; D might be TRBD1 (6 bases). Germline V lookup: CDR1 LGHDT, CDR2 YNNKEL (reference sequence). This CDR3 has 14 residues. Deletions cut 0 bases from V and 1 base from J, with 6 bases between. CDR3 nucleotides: TGTGCCAGCAGCCAAGAGACAGGGAACACTGAAGCTTTCTTT. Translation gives CASSQETGNTEAFF.

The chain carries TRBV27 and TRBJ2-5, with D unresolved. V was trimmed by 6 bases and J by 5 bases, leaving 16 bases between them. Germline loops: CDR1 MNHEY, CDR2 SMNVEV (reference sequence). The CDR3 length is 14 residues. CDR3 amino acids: CASREPSFRETQYF. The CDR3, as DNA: TGTGCCAGCAGAGAGCCCTCTTTCCGGGAGACCCAGTACTTC.

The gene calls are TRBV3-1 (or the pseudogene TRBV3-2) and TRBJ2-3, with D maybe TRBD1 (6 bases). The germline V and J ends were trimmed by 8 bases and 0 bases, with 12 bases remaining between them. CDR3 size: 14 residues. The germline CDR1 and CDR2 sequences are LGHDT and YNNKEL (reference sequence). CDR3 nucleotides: TGTGCCAGCTCTACAGGGTCTAGCACAGATACGCAGTATTTT. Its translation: CASSTGSSTDTQYF.

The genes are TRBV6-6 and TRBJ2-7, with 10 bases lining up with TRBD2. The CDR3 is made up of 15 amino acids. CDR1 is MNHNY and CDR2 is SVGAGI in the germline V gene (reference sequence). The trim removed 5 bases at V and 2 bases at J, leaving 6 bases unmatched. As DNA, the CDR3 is TGTGCCAGCAGTAGGACTAGCGGAATTACCTACGAGCAGTACTTC. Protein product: CASSRTSGITYEQYF.

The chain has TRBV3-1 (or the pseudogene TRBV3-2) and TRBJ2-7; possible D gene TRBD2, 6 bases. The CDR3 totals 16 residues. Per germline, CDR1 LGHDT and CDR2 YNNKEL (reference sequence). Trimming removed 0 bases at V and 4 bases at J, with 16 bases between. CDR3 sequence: CASSQDPVEGRYEQYF. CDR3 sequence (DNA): TGTGCCAGCAGCCAAGATCCAGTGGAGGGCCGTTACGAGCAGTACTTC.

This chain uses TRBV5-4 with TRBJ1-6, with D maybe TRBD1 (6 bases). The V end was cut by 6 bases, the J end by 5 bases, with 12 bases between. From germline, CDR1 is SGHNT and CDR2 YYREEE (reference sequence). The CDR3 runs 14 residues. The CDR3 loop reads CASTLQGHNSPLHF. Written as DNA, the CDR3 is TGTGCCAGCACTTTACAGGGTCATAATTCACCCCTCCACTTT.

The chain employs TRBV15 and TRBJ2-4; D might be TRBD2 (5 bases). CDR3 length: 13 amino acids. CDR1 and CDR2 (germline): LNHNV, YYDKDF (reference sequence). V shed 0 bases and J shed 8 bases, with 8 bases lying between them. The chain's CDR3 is CATSRDVRDIQYF. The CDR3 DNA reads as TGTGCCACCAGCAGAGATGTGCGGGACATTCAGTACTTC. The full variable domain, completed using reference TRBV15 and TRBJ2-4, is DAMVIQNPRYQVTQFGKPVTLSCSQTLNHNVMYWYQQKSSQAPKLLFHYYDKDFNNEADTPDNFQSRRPNTSFCFLDIRSPGLGDTAMYLCATSRDVRDIQYFGAGTRLSVL.

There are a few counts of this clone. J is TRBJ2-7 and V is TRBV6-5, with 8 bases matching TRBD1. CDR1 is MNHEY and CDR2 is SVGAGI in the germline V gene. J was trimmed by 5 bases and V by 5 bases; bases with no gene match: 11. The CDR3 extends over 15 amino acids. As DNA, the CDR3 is TGTGCCAGCAGTAGACCGGGGGCAGGGGGCCACGAGCAGTACTTC. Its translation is CASSRPGAGGHEQYF.

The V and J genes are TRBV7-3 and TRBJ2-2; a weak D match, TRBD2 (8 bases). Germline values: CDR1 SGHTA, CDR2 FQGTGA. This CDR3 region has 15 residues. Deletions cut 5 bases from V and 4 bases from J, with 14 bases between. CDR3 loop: CASSPGRDSTGELFF. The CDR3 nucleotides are TGTGCCAGCAGCCCCGGGAGGGACAGCACCGGGGAGCTGTTTTTT.

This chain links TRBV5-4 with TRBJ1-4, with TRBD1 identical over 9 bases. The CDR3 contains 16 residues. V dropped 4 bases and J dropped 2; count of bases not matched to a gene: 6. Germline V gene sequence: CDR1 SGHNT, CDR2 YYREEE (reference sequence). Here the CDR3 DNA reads TGTGCCAGCAGCAAGGGACAGGGCGCGACTAATGAAAAACTGTTTTTT. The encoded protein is CASSKGQGATNEKLFF. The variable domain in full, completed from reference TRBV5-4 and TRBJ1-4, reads ETGVTQSPTHLIKTRGQQVTLRCSSQSGHNTVSWYQQALGQGPQFIFQYYREEENGRGNFPPRFSGLQFPNYSSELNVNALELDDSALYLCASSKGQGATNEKLFFGSGTQLSVL.

Written as DNA, the CDR3 is TGCGCCAGCAGCCAGGGACTAGGACAAGATACGCAGTATTTT. Its protein is CASSQGLGQDTQYF. J is TRBJ2-3 and V is TRBV4-1; the match to TRBD2 covers 8 bases. From germline, CDR1 is MGHRA and CDR2 YSYEKL. V was pared by 3 bases and J by 5 bases, with 4 bases of the junction left unmatched. The length of the CDR3 is 14 residues.

CDR3 DNA: TGTGCCAGTAGTACCAGGGGGTTAGGGAACACTGAAGCTTTCTTT. Its translation is CASSTRGLGNTEAFF. The genes are TRBV19 and TRBJ1-1; 7 nucleotides match TRBD1. Germline V gene sequence: CDR1 LNHDA, CDR2 SQIVND (reference sequence). The CDR3 spans 15 residues. With V trimmed by 4 bases and J by 1 base, 6 bases remained unmatched.

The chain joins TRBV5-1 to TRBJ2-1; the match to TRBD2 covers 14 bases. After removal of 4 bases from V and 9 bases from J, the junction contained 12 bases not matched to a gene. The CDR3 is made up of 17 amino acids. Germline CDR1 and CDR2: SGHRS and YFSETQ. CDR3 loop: CASSPRGTSGSIGEQFF. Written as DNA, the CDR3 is TGCGCCAGCAGCCCTCGGGGGACTAGCGGGAGCATTGGTGAGCAGTTCTTC.

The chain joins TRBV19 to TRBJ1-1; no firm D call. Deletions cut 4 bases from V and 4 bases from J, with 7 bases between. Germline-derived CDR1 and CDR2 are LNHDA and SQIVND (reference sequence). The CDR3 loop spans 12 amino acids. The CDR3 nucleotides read TGTGCCAGTAGTAAGCCGGGCACTGAAGCTTTCTTT. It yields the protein CASSKPGTEAFF. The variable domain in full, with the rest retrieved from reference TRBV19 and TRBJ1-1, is DGGITQSPKYLFRKEGQNVTLSCEQNLNHDAMYWYRQDPGQGLRLIYYSQIVNDFQKGDIAEGYSVSREKKESFPLTVTSAQKNPTAFYLCASSKPGTEAFFGQGTRLTVV.

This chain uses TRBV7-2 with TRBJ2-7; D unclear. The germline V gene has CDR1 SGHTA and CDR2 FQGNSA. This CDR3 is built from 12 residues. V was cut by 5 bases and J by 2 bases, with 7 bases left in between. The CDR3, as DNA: TGTGCCAGCAGCCGAGAGCCCTACGAGCAGTACTTC. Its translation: CASSREPYEQYF.

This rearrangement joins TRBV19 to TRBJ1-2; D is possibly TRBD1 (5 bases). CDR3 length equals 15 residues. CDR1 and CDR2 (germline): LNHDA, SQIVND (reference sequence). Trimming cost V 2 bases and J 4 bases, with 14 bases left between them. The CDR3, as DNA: TGTGCCAGTAGTATAAGCGACAGAGCATCCTATGGCTACACCTTC. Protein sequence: CASSISDRASYGYTF.

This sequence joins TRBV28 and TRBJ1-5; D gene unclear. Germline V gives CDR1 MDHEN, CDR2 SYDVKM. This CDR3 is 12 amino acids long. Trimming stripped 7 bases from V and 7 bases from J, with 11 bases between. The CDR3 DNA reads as TGTGCCAGCACCACTAGCCCCCAGCCCCAGCATTTT. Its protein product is CASTTSPQPQHF. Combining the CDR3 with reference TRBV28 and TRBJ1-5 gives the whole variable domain DVKVTQSSRYLVKRTGEKVFLECVQDMDHENMFWYRQDPGLGLRLIYFSYDVKMKEKGDIPEGYSVSREKKERFSLILESASTNQTSMYLCASTTSPQPQHFGDGTRLSIL.